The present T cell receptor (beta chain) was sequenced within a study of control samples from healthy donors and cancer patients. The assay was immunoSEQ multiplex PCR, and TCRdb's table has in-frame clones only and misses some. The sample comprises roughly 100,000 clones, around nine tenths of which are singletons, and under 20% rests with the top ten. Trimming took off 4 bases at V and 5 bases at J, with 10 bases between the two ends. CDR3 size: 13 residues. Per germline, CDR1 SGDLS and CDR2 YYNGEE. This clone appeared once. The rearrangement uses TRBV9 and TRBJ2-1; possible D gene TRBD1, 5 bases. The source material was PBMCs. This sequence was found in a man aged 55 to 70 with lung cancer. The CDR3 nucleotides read TGTGCCAGCAGCACTCGACAGAACAATGAGCAGTTCTTC. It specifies CASSTRQNNEQFF.